Each of the 4 T cell receptor beta chains below was sequenced from the same sample in a study of blood T cell repertoires in COVID-19. TCRdb's table, derived via immunoSEQ multiplex PCR, lists solely in-frame clones and lacks some. The sample includes some 120,000 clones, approximately 70% of them seen just once. The source material was peripheral blood. The receptors were sampled from a human donor with acute or convalescent COVID-19. The donor label of this sample is uncertain.

The V and J genes are TRBV28 and TRBJ1-3; a possible D gene is TRBD1 (5 bases). The V gene's germline CDR1 is MDHEN and CDR2 SYDVKM. Trimming stripped 4 bases from V and 4 bases from J, with 8 bases between. CDR3 length equals 13 residues. CDR3 protein: CASSSRQGNTIYF. DNA for the CDR3: TGTGCCAGCAGTTCGCGACAGGGAAACACCATATATTTT.

As DNA, the CDR3 is TGCGCCAGCAGCTTAGCACAGGGTTACAATGAGCAGTTCTTC. It specifies CASSLAQGYNEQFF. V gene TRBV5-1 combines with J gene TRBJ2-1; tentatively, D is TRBD1 (6 bases). Germline CDR1 reads SGHRS; CDR2 reads YFSETQ. Trimming took off 2 bases at V and 4 bases at J, with 10 bases between the two ends. The CDR3 is made up of 14 amino acids.

The chain carries TRBV11-2 and TRBJ1-2, with 8 positions matching TRBD1. This CDR3 has 15 amino acids. Germline-derived CDR1 and CDR2 are SGHAT and FQNNGV. V shed 1 base and J 5 bases; nucleotides not matched to a gene: 6. The CDR3 DNA follows: TGTGCCAGCAGCTTAGTTTCCGACAGGGGATATGGCTACACCTTC. Residues: CASSLVSDRGYGYTF.

In DNA form, the CDR3 reads TGTGCCAGTAGTTCAGACAGGGTTCGACAGCCCCAGCATTTT. As protein: CASSSDRVRQPQHF. The genes are TRBV19 and TRBJ1-5; TRBD1 matches 7 bases. Germline V gene data show CDR1 as LNHDA and CDR2 as SQIVND (reference sequence). The V segment lost 5 bases and the J segment 7 bases; nucleotides outside the gene matches: 8. CDR3 length: 14 residues. Supplemented by reference TRBV19 and TRBJ1-5, the full variable domain reads DGGITQSPKYLFRKEGQNVTLSCEQNLNHDAMYWYRQDPGQGLRLIYYSQIVNDFQKGDIAEGYSVSREKKESFPLTVTSAQKNPTAFYLCASSSDRVRQPQHFGDGTRLSIL.